Following are 22 T cell receptor beta chains from one sample sequenced in a study of post-analysis software for immune sequencing data. Study-level findings and limits: Five or six TRBV segments, TRBV5-6, TRBV5-1 and TRBV20-1 among them, were found more frequent in patients than controls.

No antigen is known for these receptors. Tagging with unique molecular identifiers was a feature of the TCR beta cDNA libraries. TCRdb itself ran the PCR reads through MiXCR, one entry per CDR3 protein. The table shows fewer than 700,000 distinct CDR3 sequences, with 44% occurring only once. The source material was blood. The receptors originated from a girl aged 5-17 years with multiple sclerosis.

The chain is built from TRBV20-1 and TRBJ1-4; D possibly corresponds to TRBD1 (6 bases). V was cut by 5 bases and J by 8 bases, with 12 bases left in between. CDR1 is DFQATT and CDR2 is SNEGSKA in the germline V gene (reference sequence). The CDR3 length is 12 residues. The CDR3 region has the DNA TGCAGTGCTTGGACAGTAGGGGAAAAACTGTTTTTT. It yields the protein CSAWTVGEKLFF.

This chain links TRBV6-5 with TRBJ1-6, with a possible D match to TRBD1 (6 bases). Germline-derived CDR1 and CDR2 are MNHEY and SVGAGI. The CDR3 has 15 amino acids. V was shortened by 4 bases and J by 6 bases, with 13 bases between the two germline ends. This chain's CDR3 is CASSSFRTANSPLHF. The CDR3 DNA is TGTGCCAGCAGTTCGTTCCGGACAGCTAATTCACCCCTCCACTTT.

A few counts support this clonotype. The chain is built from TRBV10-3 and TRBJ1-1, with D unclear. CDR1 is ENHRY, CDR2 SYGVKD, per germline. Trimming cost V 4 bases and J 5 bases, with 14 bases left between them. This CDR3 has 14 residues. The CDR3 region is CAISGIGEGTEAFF. The CDR3 nucleotides are TGTGCCATCAGTGGGATTGGCGAGGGTACTGAAGCTTTCTTT.

V and J are TRBV4-1 and TRBJ1-5, with D hard to call. V dropped 2 bases and J dropped 0 bases, with 8 bases sitting between them. Germline CDR1 and CDR2: MGHRA and YSYEKL. CDR3 length: 15 residues. CDR3 coding DNA: TGCGCCAGCAGCCAACGGCAGGCTAGCAATCAGCCCCAGCATTTT. Amino acid sequence: CASSQRQASNQPQHF.

A few counts support this clonotype. The chain combines TRBV20-1 with TRBJ2-6, with 7 bases fitting TRBD1. The V gene end was trimmed by 3 bases and the J gene end by 0 bases; junction bases not matched to a gene: 11. CDR3 length: 18 amino acids. Germline V gives CDR1 DFQATT, CDR2 SNEGSKA (reference sequence). The CDR3 reads CSARDQGDSISGANVLTF. CDR3 DNA: TGCAGTGCTAGGGATCAAGGGGACAGCATCTCTGGGGCCAACGTCCTGACTTTC.

Points on this clonotype: Because the CDR3 is missing its conserved closing phenylalanine or tryptophan, this is likely a read error. The chain couples TRBV3-1 to TRBJ2-5, with 14 bases lining up with TRBD2. V was pared by 6 bases and J by 1 base, with 4 bases of the junction left unmatched. The germline CDR1 and CDR2 sequences are LGHDT and YNNKEL (reference sequence). CDR3 length: 16 residues. In nucleotides, the CDR3 is TGTGCCAGCAGTCAGACTAGCGGGAGGGGCCAAGAGACCCAGTACCTC. Its translation: CASSQTSGRGQETQYL.

This clonotype has only a few counts. V is TRBV10-3 and J is TRBJ2-5, with 7 bases identical to TRBD1. Per the germline V gene, CDR1 is ENHRY and CDR2 is SYGVKD. This CDR3 is 14 amino acids long. The trim removed 4 bases at V and 4 bases at J, leaving 6 bases unmatched. The CDR3 region is CAISGPRTGETQYF. The DNA of the CDR3 is TGTGCCATCAGTGGGCCCCGGACAGGAGAGACCCAGTACTTC.

This clonotype was recorded only once. This chain connects TRBV5-4 to TRBJ2-3, with 10 bases identical to TRBD2. V trimming: 2 bases; J trimming: 4 bases; junction bases outside the gene matches: 4. CDR1 SGHNT and CDR2 YYREEE come from the germline V gene (reference sequence). The CDR3 is 15 amino acids. CDR3 in amino acids: CASSFASGSPDTQYF. The CDR3 region has the DNA TGTGCCAGCAGCTTTGCTAGCGGGAGCCCAGATACGCAGTATTTT.

The gene calls are TRBV7-9 and TRBJ1-1, with a possible D match to TRBD1 (5 bases). The CDR3 is made up of 14 amino acids. V was cut by 5 bases and J by 5 bases, with 15 bases left in between. Per germline, CDR1 SEHNR and CDR2 FQNEAQ (reference sequence). The CDR3 loop reads CASSPDGGGTEAFF. The CDR3 DNA sequence: TGTGCCAGCAGCCCCGACGGGGGGGGAACTGAAGCTTTCTTT.

The CDR3: CASSVGYQETQYF. In DNA, the CDR3 is TGTGCCAGCAGCGTAGGGTACCAAGAGACCCAGTACTTC. This rearrangement joins TRBV9 to TRBJ2-5, with D unclear. The CDR3 contains 13 residues. V dropped 0 bases and J dropped 0 bases, with 3 bases sitting between them. Germline lookup yields CDR1 SGDLS and CDR2 YYNGEE.

This chain links TRBV12-3 or TRBV12-4 with TRBJ2-3, with a possible D match to TRBD1 (5 bases). The V and J ends lost 6 bases and 0 bases respectively, with 16 bases between them. The CDR3 runs to 16 residues. The CDR3 is CASSRDRIMSTDTQYF. The CDR3 nucleotides read TGTGCCAGCAGCCGCGACAGAATTATGAGCACAGATACGCAGTATTTT.

The chain's CDR3 is CASSPSGDNNGVQYF. The CDR3 nucleotides are TGTGCCAGCAGCCCTAGCGGGGACAATAATGGCGTTCAGTACTTC. V gene TRBV5-5 combines with J gene TRBJ2-7; 9 nucleotides agree with TRBD2. CDR3 length: 15 residues. V lost 4 bases and J lost 10; bases outside the gene matches: 15. CDR1 is SGHKS and CDR2 is YYEKEE in the germline V gene (reference sequence).

This clonotype was recorded many times. At one end, the junction sequence differs from germline, possibly due to a read error. The chain carries TRBV7-9 and TRBJ2-4; the match to TRBD2 covers 8 bases. CDR3 length: 16 residues. Germline CDR1 is SEHNR and CDR2 is FQNEAQ (reference sequence). The CDR3 DNA is TGTGCCAGCAGCCTAGCCCCCGGGACTAGCAAAAACATTCAGTACTTC. Amino acid sequence: CASSLAPGTSKNIQYF.

This clonotype was picked up a small number of times. This chain uses TRBV7-2 with TRBJ1-4; D uncertain. The CDR3 covers 13 residues. With 3 bases removed from V and 5 bases from J, the gap between germline ends came to 7 bases. Germline CDR1 SGHTA, CDR2 FQGNSA. CDR3 sequence: CASSLALNEKLFF. The CDR3 nucleotides read TGTGCCAGCAGCTTGGCACTGAATGAAAAACTGTTTTTT.

This chain joins TRBV6-6 and TRBJ2-3; D gene unclear. The CDR3 spans 13 residues. V was clipped by 10 bases and J by 2 bases, with 13 bases between them. Looked up from germline, CDR1 is MNHNY and CDR2 is SVGAGI (reference sequence). In DNA, the CDR3 is TGTGCCATCGCGGACGTATACACAGATACGCAGTATTTT. Its protein product is CAIADVYTDTQYF.

The rearrangement links TRBV5-1 to TRBJ1-1; D is uncertain. This CDR3 is 14 amino acids long. CDR1 is SGHRS, CDR2 YFSETQ, per germline. The V and J ends lost 2 bases and 0 bases respectively, with 8 bases between them. The CDR3 spells CASSFGEMNTEAFF. DNA of the CDR3: TGCGCCAGCAGCTTTGGGGAAATGAACACTGAAGCTTTCTTT.

This clonotype showed up just once. J is TRBJ1-5 and V is TRBV7-2, with D hard to call. This CDR3 spans 13 amino acids. Deletions cut 7 bases from V and 3 bases from J, with 10 bases between. Germline-derived CDR1 and CDR2 are SGHTA and FQGNSA. The CDR3 coding sequence is TGTGCCAGCACCCAGCTCTTCAATCAGCCCCAGCATTTT. Its translation is CASTQLFNQPQHF.

The chain combines TRBV27 with TRBJ2-7, with 9 bases fitting TRBD2. The CDR3 consists of 15 residues. After removal of 5 bases from V and 4 bases from J, the junction contained 9 bases not matched to a gene. Germline values: CDR1 MNHEY, CDR2 SMNVEV (reference sequence). Here the CDR3 reads CASSRPAGGVYEQYF. The CDR3 DNA is TGTGCCAGCAGTAGACCTGCGGGAGGGGTATACGAGCAGTACTTC.

This chain uses TRBV6-5 with TRBJ1-5; TRBD1 aligns across 7 bases. The CDR3 covers 12 residues. V was clipped by 6 bases and J by 7 bases; unmatched bases: 3. The germline CDR1 and CDR2 sequences are MNHEY and SVGAGI. The CDR3 protein is CASSPGGQPQHF. DNA of the CDR3: TGTGCCAGCAGCCCAGGGGGGCAGCCCCAGCATTTT.

A few counts support this clonotype. V is TRBV6-1 and J is TRBJ2-3; D may match TRBD1 or TRBD2 (6 bases each). The germline gives CDR1 MNHNS, CDR2 SASEGT. V was shortened by 3 bases and J by 6 bases, with 13 bases between the two germline ends. The CDR3 is 14 residues long. CDR3: CASSEWRGVDTQYF. DNA of the CDR3: TGTGCCAGCAGTGAGTGGAGGGGGGTGGATACGCAGTATTTT.

This rearrangement joins TRBV12-3 or TRBV12-4 to TRBJ2-5; TRBD1 aligns across 8 bases. CDR3 length: 13 amino acids. V lost 3 bases, J lost 5 bases, and 2 bases stayed unmatched. Written as DNA, the CDR3 is TGTGCCAGCAGTTTGGACAGGGTGGAGACCCAGTACTTC. Protein: CASSLDRVETQYF.

This clonotype came up a few times. The rearrangement joins TRBV12-3 or TRBV12-4 to TRBJ2-2; D unclear. This CDR3 comprises 13 residues. The V gene lost 5 bases and the J gene lost 1 base, with 5 bases spanning the gap. The CDR3 sequence is CASSVLNTGELFF. CDR3 bases: TGTGCCAGCAGTGTACTGAACACCGGGGAGCTGTTTTTT.